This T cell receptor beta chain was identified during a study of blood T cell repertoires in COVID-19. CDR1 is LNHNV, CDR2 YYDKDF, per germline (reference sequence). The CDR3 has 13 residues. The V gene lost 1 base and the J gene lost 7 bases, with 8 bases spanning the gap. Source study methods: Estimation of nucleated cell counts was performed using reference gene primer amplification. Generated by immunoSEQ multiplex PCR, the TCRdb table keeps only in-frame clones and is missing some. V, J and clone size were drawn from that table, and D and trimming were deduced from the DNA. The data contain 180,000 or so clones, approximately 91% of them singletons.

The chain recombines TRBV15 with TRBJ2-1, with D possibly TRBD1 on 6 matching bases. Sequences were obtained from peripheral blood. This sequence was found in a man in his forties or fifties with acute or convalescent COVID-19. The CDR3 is CATSRVQGNEQFF. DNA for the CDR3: TGTGCCACCAGCAGAGTTCAGGGGAATGAGCAGTTCTTC.